This TCR beta chain was found in a study of cytomegalovirus exposure and HLA in healthy donors (dated by TCRdb to 2016 to 2017). About the full investigation: In an earlier analysis of approximately 500 of the donors, approximately 300 Gb of sequence data and 90 million to 120 million unique TCR beta sequences from about 190 million T cells were reported. Every discovery cohort repertoire had been produced on one sequencing platform. To predict cytomegalovirus infection status, the study combined high-throughput TCR immunosequencing, statistical association of individual TCRs with disease status, and machine learning. An early release covering roughly 600 HLA-typed donors comprised around 300 gigabases of sequencing data and 65 million to 100 million unique TCR sequences. Of the roughly 430 genotyped donors, about 80% fell in the genetic ancestry cluster associated with self-reported Caucasian donors. The study was designed to test whether signatures of past pathogen exposure could be identified by cataloging public T cell receptors. Besides the first cohort of roughly 700 subjects, a separate validation cohort made up of 120 different subjects was used. Typing coverage varied by locus: roughly 629-640 donors for A, B, C, DRB1 and DQB1; under 550 for DQA1; about 590 for DPA1; roughly 470 for DPB1. A later genetic analysis used genome-wide SNP genotypes for about 65% of the roughly 700 donors, treating that subset as a discovery cohort. Several DR-DQ haplotypes were handled as single units for association and clustering because linkage in the cohort was strong. The later analysis used no new phenotypic data to find candidate immune exposures, relying instead on TCR beta sequences and their occurrence across donors. Among around 400 genotyped donors of the cohort, an average of 235,054 unique TCR beta nucleotide sequences were sequenced per donor, about a sixth of them non-productive. The study used immunosequencing to profile the T cell repertoires of more than 650 subjects and linked those repertoires to cytomegalovirus serostatus. Donor age, sex, ethnicity and CMV serostatus were compiled together with the repertoire data. An earlier analysis of roughly 580 of the donors used high-throughput TCR beta sequencing to judge whether each TCR beta V gene segment behaved as functional or pseudogenic. Class I and class II HLA loci were covered by the typing at four-digit resolution. A later analysis re-analyzed previously published TCR beta repertoires from hundreds of donors and added high-resolution HLA genotyping to study TCR occurrence patterns. Paper-wide results and their limitations: Specific HLA alleles were associated with around 18,000 TCR beta sequences at a false discovery rate of 0.05 in a later analysis. It was suggested by the authors that the approach could potentially be generalized to other disease states and immunological phenotypes. In a later analysis, several top co-occurrence clusters were reported to appear linked to parvovirus B19, influenza, CMV and Epstein-Barr virus. The earlier analysis of approximately 590 of the donors excluded roughly 17 rarely observed V segments, including chromosome 9 orphons, because counts were too low. V-gene and J-gene trimming of TCR beta chains was associated with a missense DCLRE1C variant in a later genetic analysis, and the association was replicated in an independent cohort. Some IMGT-functional V segments, including TRBV6-2 and TRBV6-3, could not be told apart with the 87-base-pair reads, so those segments were excluded. The study listed 150 to 200 TCR beta chains as associated with cytomegalovirus. A later analysis found that HLA-associated TCR beta chains were more clonally expanded and had lower generation probabilities than equally common non-associated chains. Correlated functional status among segregating V segments might reflect linkage disequilibrium, but an unknown experimental factor could not be ruled out. Cytomegalovirus status was reported to be diagnosed by the classifier with high specificity and sensitivity in both the original and validation cohorts. A few of the identified cytomegalovirus-associated TCR beta chains were confirmed in vitro to be specific for cytomegalovirus antigens. A further reported finding was that TCR beta sequences accurately predicted the HLA-A and HLA-B alleles for most subjects in the first cohort. According to a later analysis, TCR association rates differed among HLA loci, with DRB1 alleles showing the most associated TCRs and HLA-C alleles showing the fewest. Compared with the approximately 720-donor mean, donors in an Asian-associated ancestry cluster had fewer N-insertions in productive TCRs, according to a later genetic analysis. Strong co-occurrence of HLA alleles, especially DR and DQ, made assigning TCR associations to individual alleles difficult. In an earlier analysis of some 540 of the donors, most TCR beta V segments appeared in productive rearrangements about 87% or about 30% of the time, broadly matching IMGT annotations. Immune exposure information for the cohort was limited to CMV serostatus. A group of highly shared sequence variants was considered likely to be a technical artifact of the sequencing pipeline. The presence/absence analyses assumed that sequencing depth was roughly uniform across donors, and that assumption may not be true. Most CMV-associated TCR beta chains appeared to be HLA-restricted in a later analysis, and the HLA associations seemed to be driven largely by CMV exposure. This cohort had only TCR beta chains sequenced, and the lack of alpha or paired-chain data limited which features could be detected. Across donors, most TCR sequences were observed very rarely, whereas some public TCRs were present in many individuals. Because HLA typing was missing for some donors at each locus, association tests included only the typed subset.

The library was built by means of the immunoSEQ multiplex PCR assay. A mixture of 60 forward primers for TCR Vbeta segments and 13 reverse primers for TCR Jbeta segments was used in the multiplex PCR. A multiplex PCR assay on genomic DNA amplified the CDR3 region of rearranged TCR beta genes. The amplified TCR beta libraries were sequenced on the Illumina HiSeq System as 87-base-pair reads. From the authors' description of their analysis: A later analysis tallied roughly 80 million unique TCR beta chains across the 700 or so repertoires, and about 10 million of those chains were shared by two or more donors. A nearest-neighbor algorithm error-corrected the raw reads and collapsed the reads into unique sequences, merging closely related sequences to remove PCR and sequencing errors. To assign V, D and J gene segments, CDR3 sequences were aligned to IMGT reference sequences. Each retained sequence needed at least a six-nucleotide match to both a V gene segment and a J gene segment. Rearrangements were called productive when the CDR3 lacked stop codons and stayed in frame with V and J; all others were non-productive. Following IMGT convention, CDR3 was defined as the stretch from the second conserved V-encoded cysteine to the conserved J-encoded phenylalanine. Sequences without an unambiguous match to a single V gene segment were excluded from the earlier analysis of a few hundred of the donors. An earlier analysis of 587 of the donors called V segments functional above 56.7% productive rearrangements and segregating when the between-donor standard deviation exceeded 5%. A statistical classification framework was built for diagnosing cytomegalovirus status from the catalog of TCR beta chain sequences. In a later analysis, TCR nucleotide sequences were compared against IMGT/GENE-DB human TR gene sequences so that V and J genes could be assigned. The TCRdist pipeline was used in a later analysis to assign CDR3 sequences and most-parsimonious VDJ recombination scenarios. A later analysis defined each TCR beta chain by its CDR3 amino acid sequence plus V-gene family, and excluded reads lacking a unique V-gene family. To address suspected cross-contamination and a sequencing artifact, a later analysis removed roughly 640 highly shared, low-generation-probability nucleotide sequences. A later analysis calculated a clonal expansion index for each public chain from normalized within-repertoire ranks of inferred template counts. A later analysis computed generation probabilities with a VDJ recombination model fitted to out-of-frame rearrangements, and checked the results against IGoR. Hypergeometric tests were used in a later analysis to score TCR-TCR, TCR-HLA and TCR-CMV co-occurrence, with a repertoire-size bias correction applied to the TCR pairs. To estimate false discovery rates, a later analysis permuted the HLA or CMV assignments 20 times. In a later analysis, co-occurring TCRs were grouped using DBSCAN, and TCRdist sequence similarity was added for clustering within HLA-allele-positive subsets. Repertoires with fewer than 30,000 or more than 120,000 public chains, plus five repertoires with anomalous nucleotide sharing, were excluded from co-occurrence clustering. TCRdb holds this immuneACCESS table with in-frame rearrangements only. Some clones are missing; in checked studies, unresolved V genes explain under half, and the rest has no known cause. That table is the source of V, J and clone size, and D and trimming were worked out from the DNA. This sample holds roughly 120,000 clones; around 68% were observed only once. The top ten hold roughly 12% of the sample.

The cohort was made up of 666 healthy bone marrow donors. At the time of sampling, every cohort member was nominally healthy, though immune exposures that went unrecorded were likely present. The donor tested CMV seropositive, placing the donor among the approximately 290 seropositive members of the cohort. Every donor gave a peripheral blood sample, and the peripheral blood mononuclear cells from that sample were used for TCR beta sequencing. Genomic DNA extraction from the blood cell samples was performed with the Qiagen DNeasy Blood Extraction Kit. CDR1 and CDR2 are read off the germline V gene (reference sequence) as SEHNR and FQNEAQ. CDR3 length: 13 amino acids, cysteine to phenylalanine. Only the CDR3 portion is preserved as DNA: 39 bases, with reading frame beginning at the first base. V lost 3 bases and J lost 2 bases; the stretch between them is 7 bases long. In the case of this clone: The specificity of this receptor is unknown. Per-nucleotide qualities are absent, and no much larger clonotype sits a single base away.

The clonotype originates from a woman aged 50 to 60 in good health and CMV-seropositive. The chain is assembled from TRBV7-9 and TRBJ2-5, and TRBD1 may be the D gene, going by 5 matching bases. The specimen was PBMCs. The CDR3 loop reads CASSLGQQETQYF. The nucleotides are TGTGCCAGCAGCTTGGGGCAGCAAGAGACCCAGTACTTC.